The 27 T cell receptor beta chains below were found in one sample sequenced in a study of lymphopenia after photon versus proton radiotherapy. Method: immunoSEQ multiplex PCR; TCRdb's copy keeps in-frame clones and lacks some. The profile covers under 20,000 clones, with 70% to 90% appearing a single time and 9% to 10% taken by the ten largest. Sequenced material: peripheral blood, taken from a patient treated with proton-based radiotherapy. All receptors come from a man between 65 and 80 years old with pancreatic cancer.

The chain recombines TRBV5-4 with TRBJ1-1; unclear D gene. The V gene lost 2 bases and the J gene lost 4 bases, with 12 bases spanning the gap. Germline CDR1 reads SGHNT; CDR2 reads YYREEE (reference sequence). The CDR3 contains 14 residues. CDR3 bases: TGTGCCAGCAGCTTCACCGCCCTCGGCACTGAAGCTTTCTTT. It is translated as CASSFTALGTEAFF.

The chain has TRBV7-6 and TRBJ2-2; D is undetermined. CDR3 length equals 15 residues. Looked up from germline, CDR1 is SGHVS and CDR2 is FNYEAQ. V shed 5 bases and J shed 0 bases, with 10 bases lying between them. CDR3 residues: CASSAIRANTGELFF. Written as DNA, the CDR3 is TGTGCCAGCAGCGCCATTAGGGCGAACACCGGGGAGCTGTTTTTT.

This clone appeared a few times. The chain uses TRBV27 and TRBJ2-7; 9 bases are a match to TRBD2. V trimming: 2 bases; J trimming: 4 bases; junction bases outside the gene matches: 0. This CDR3 has 13 residues. Germline V gene data show CDR1 as MNHEY and CDR2 as SMNVEV (reference sequence). The CDR3 region is CASSLLAGYEQYF. Here the CDR3 DNA reads TGTGCCAGCAGTTTACTAGCGGGGTACGAGCAGTACTTC.

The gene calls are TRBV2 and TRBJ2-7; D is undetermined. The length of the CDR3 is 14 residues. Trimming removed 4 bases from V and 6 bases from J, with 16 bases in between. The germline gives CDR1 SNHLY, CDR2 FYNNEI. CDR3 DNA: TGTGCCAGCAGTGGTTTTCCTCCCCCCAGCGAGCAGTACTTC. Translated, it gives CASSGFPPPSEQYF.

This clone was counted a single time. This chain uses TRBV19 with TRBJ1-1; no clear D. Deletions cut 6 bases from V and 2 bases from J, with 13 bases between. The germline gives CDR1 LNHDA, CDR2 SQIVND (reference sequence). The CDR3 has 14 amino acids. The DNA of the CDR3 is TGTGCCAGTAGAAAGGGCTTCGGCAACACTGAAGCTTTCTTT. Translating it yields CASRKGFGNTEAFF.

This chain links TRBV6-1 with TRBJ1-1, with D maybe TRBD1 (5 bases). V was cut by 5 bases and J by 4 bases, with 11 bases left in between. The CDR3 sequence is 13 residues long. The germline CDR1 and CDR2 sequences are MNHNS and SASEGT. The CDR3 reads CASSLDGGTEAFF. Here the CDR3 DNA reads TGTGCCAGCAGTTTAGACGGGGGCACTGAAGCTTTCTTT.

The chain recombines TRBV9 with TRBJ2-1; D is possibly TRBD1 (5 bases). The V gene's germline CDR1 is SGDLS and CDR2 YYNGEE. The V end was cut by 3 bases, the J end by 3 bases, with 10 bases between. This CDR3 spans 14 amino acids. CDR3 in DNA: TGTGCCAGCAGCGCCCAGGGAAACTACAATGAGCAGTTCTTC. Translated, it gives CASSAQGNYNEQFF. The full variable domain, rest sourced from reference TRBV9 and TRBJ2-1, is DSGVTQTPKHLITATGQRVTLRCSPRSGDLSVYWYQQSLDQGLQFLIQYYNGEERAKGNILERFSAQQFPDLHSELNLSSLELGDSALYFCASSAQGNYNEQFFGPGTRLTVL.

The chain recombines TRBV29-1 with TRBJ1-4; 10 nucleotides line up with TRBD1. V gave up 4 bases and J gave up 8 bases; unmatched junction bases: 4. The CDR3 extends over 13 amino acids. CDR1 is SQVTM, CDR2 ANQGSEA, per germline. CDR3 coding DNA: TGCAGCGTTGCGGGACAGGGGAGCGAAAAACTGTTTTTT. It yields the protein CSVAGQGSEKLFF.

The rearrangement links TRBV19 to TRBJ2-3; 8 bases agree with TRBD1. Per germline, CDR1 LNHDA and CDR2 SQIVND (reference sequence). There are 16 residues in the CDR3. With 5 bases clipped from V and 1 base from J, the junction kept 8 bases outside the gene matches. The CDR3 nucleotides read TGTGCCAGTAGTGCCGCAGGGGGCTACCGCACAGATACGCAGTATTTT. It encodes CASSAAGGYRTDTQYF.

This clone showed up just a few times. The chain couples TRBV2 to TRBJ2-2; D call uncertain. Trimming left V 3 bases short and J 6 bases short, with 14 bases between. CDR3 length: 15 amino acids. CDR1 is SNHLY, CDR2 FYNNEI, per germline. CDR3 sequence: CASSDGLLVPGELFF. In DNA, the CDR3 is TGTGCCAGCAGTGATGGTCTTTTAGTCCCCGGGGAGCTGTTTTTT.

The chain employs TRBV6-4 and TRBJ2-3; tentatively, D is TRBD1 (7 bases). Germline assignment: CDR1 MRHNA and CDR2 SNTAGT. The germline V and J ends were trimmed by 2 bases and 5 bases, with 8 bases remaining between them. This CDR3 is 13 amino acids long. The CDR3 is CASSDQGGDTQYF. The CDR3 DNA follows: TGTGCCAGCAGTGACCAGGGGGGAGATACGCAGTATTTT.

The CDR3 DNA follows: TGTGCCAGCAGCGGACGGCGGGCAGGGGTCAATCAGCCCCAGCATTTT. The encoded protein is CASSGRRAGVNQPQHF. This sequence joins TRBV7-9 and TRBJ1-5, with a weak D call TRBD1 (6 bases). This CDR3 is built from 16 residues. Germline CDR1 SEHNR, CDR2 FQNEAQ (reference sequence). V lost 5 bases to trimming and J lost 3 bases, with 17 bases between them.

The genes are TRBV6-5 and TRBJ2-7, with D unresolved. CDR1 and CDR2 from the germline V gene are MNHEY and SVGAGI. This CDR3 spans 13 amino acids. The V end was cut by 6 bases, the J end by 7 bases, with 16 bases between. The CDR3 is CASSRGRNWEQYF. The CDR3, as DNA: TGTGCCAGCAGCCGCGGACGTAATTGGGAGCAGTACTTC.

The chain employs TRBV11-2 and TRBJ2-3, with 7 bases lining up with TRBD2. The CDR3 loop spans 15 amino acids. Germline CDR1 reads SGHAT; CDR2 reads FQNNGV. With 1 base clipped from V and 3 bases from J, the junction kept 4 bases outside the gene matches. This CDR3 is CASSLVALATDTQYF. The DNA of the CDR3 is TGTGCCAGCAGCTTAGTTGCACTAGCGACAGATACGCAGTATTTT.

The V call is TRBV2, the J call TRBJ2-7; unclear D gene. Trimming removed 7 bases at V and 0 bases at J, with 16 bases between. This CDR3 is 15 amino acids long. Germline values: CDR1 SNHLY, CDR2 FYNNEI. CDR3 sequence (DNA): TGTGCCAGCACCAACCATAGGGTAGGCTCCTACGAGCAGTACTTC. Amino acids: CASTNHRVGSYEQYF.

CDR3 nucleotides: TGTGCCAGCTCACCAGACAGCTCTGGAAACACCATATATTTT. Translated: CASSPDSSGNTIYF. The rearrangement uses TRBV18 and TRBJ1-3; D might be TRBD1 (5 bases). The germline V gene has CDR1 KGHSH and CDR2 LQKENI. The CDR3 spans 14 residues. V dropped 2 bases and J dropped 0 bases, with 5 bases sitting between them.

The chain has TRBV9 and TRBJ1-4, with D possibly being TRBD1 (6 bases). Germline CDR1 and CDR2: SGDLS and YYNGEE. V was pared by 4 bases and J by 4 bases, with 26 bases between. The length of the CDR3 is 19 residues. The CDR3 protein is CASSYNPGVMGAGNEKLFF. The CDR3 DNA sequence: TGTGCCAGCAGCTATAACCCGGGTGTAATGGGGGCCGGTAATGAAAAACTGTTTTTT.

The rearrangement links TRBV19 to TRBJ1-1; D call uncertain. Trimming left V 2 bases short and J 1 base short, with 8 bases between. Germline lookup yields CDR1 LNHDA and CDR2 SQIVND (reference sequence). This CDR3 is built from 14 residues. CDR3: CASSIRQSNTEAFF. The CDR3 DNA follows: TGTGCCAGTAGTATAAGGCAGTCGAACACTGAAGCTTTCTTT.

A single count supports this clone. This chain joins TRBV2 and TRBJ2-1, with 11 bases matching TRBD2. CDR3 length: 14 residues. The ends lost 8 bases at V and 3 bases at J; junction bases unmatched: 3. Per germline, CDR1 SNHLY and CDR2 FYNNEI. The CDR3 bases are TGTGCCAGCGAGGGACTAGCGGACTACAATGAGCAGTTCTTC. Protein sequence: CASEGLADYNEQFF.

The chain uses TRBV10-3 and TRBJ1-2, with unresolved D. CDR1 and CDR2 (germline): ENHRY, SYGVKD. The CDR3 runs to 14 residues. Trimming removed 10 bases at V and 0 bases at J, with 15 bases between. The CDR3 DNA reads TGTGCCACCTCTCCCCAGGTTTCTAACTATGGCTACACCTTC. Its translation is CATSPQVSNYGYTF.

The chain carries TRBV6-1 and TRBJ2-1, with 14 bases fitting TRBD2. V gave up 5 bases and J gave up 15 bases; unmatched junction bases: 12. Germline loops: CDR1 MNHNS, CDR2 SASEGT. The CDR3 length is 15 residues. The CDR3 DNA is TGTGCCAGCAGTCTTCTGACTAGCGGGAGGGCCGTAACGTTCTTC. Its protein product is CASSLLTSGRAVTFF.

This clone was recorded once. This rearrangement joins TRBV5-1 to TRBJ1-2; no definite D call. CDR3 size: 11 residues. The V and J ends lost 3 bases and 4 bases respectively, with 4 bases between them. Per germline, CDR1 SGHRS and CDR2 YFSETQ. CDR3 loop: CASSSAYGYTF. As DNA, the CDR3 is TGCGCCAGCAGCTCGGCCTATGGCTACACCTTC.

This clone occurred a few times. DNA of the CDR3: TGTGCCAGCGGCTCAGCGGGGGGGGGAACCTACGAGCAGTACTTC. Its protein is CASGSAGGGTYEQYF. The J gene is TRBJ2-7, the V gene TRBV6-5; 10 bases fit TRBD2. J lost 2 bases, V lost 8 bases, and 9 bases had no gene match. CDR1 and CDR2 from the germline V gene are MNHEY and SVGAGI. This CDR3 spans 15 amino acids.

The rearrangement uses TRBV5-1 and TRBJ2-3; 8 bases are a match to TRBD1. Trimming at V came to 4 bases and at J to 0 bases, leaving 10 bases not matched to a gene. CDR1 and CDR2 (germline): SGHRS, YFSETQ. The CDR3 totals 17 residues. Here the CDR3 reads CASSPGTGIPSTDTQYF. The CDR3 region has the DNA TGCGCCAGCAGCCCCGGGACAGGCATACCTAGCACAGATACGCAGTATTTT.

The chain carries TRBV6-5 and TRBJ1-3; D unclear. V lost 4 bases, J lost 0 bases, and 13 bases lay in between. The CDR3 has 16 amino acids. Per germline, CDR1 MNHEY and CDR2 SVGAGI. In nucleotides, the CDR3 is TGTGCCAGCAGTTTGACATCCACAATCTCTGGAAACACCATATATTTT. Translation gives CASSLTSTISGNTIYF.

The V and J genes are TRBV18 and TRBJ1-4; TRBD1 agrees at 12 bases. Germline V gene data show CDR1 as KGHSH and CDR2 as LQKENI. There are 17 residues in the CDR3. V lost 3 bases to trimming and J lost 1 base; unmatched junction nucleotides: 3. In DNA form, the CDR3 reads TGTGCCAGCTCACCGGGGGACAGGGGGCGAACTAATGAAAAACTGTTTTTT. Translating gives CASSPGDRGRTNEKLFF.

This chain uses TRBV7-2 with TRBJ1-1, with D unresolved. The germline CDR1 and CDR2 sequences are SGHTA and FQGNSA. The CDR3 spans 14 residues. Trimming cost V 3 bases and J 5 bases, with 13 bases left between them. The CDR3 DNA follows: TGTGCCAGCAGCTTCGGGTCGTTTCGGACTGAAGCTTTCTTT. Its translation: CASSFGSFRTEAFF.